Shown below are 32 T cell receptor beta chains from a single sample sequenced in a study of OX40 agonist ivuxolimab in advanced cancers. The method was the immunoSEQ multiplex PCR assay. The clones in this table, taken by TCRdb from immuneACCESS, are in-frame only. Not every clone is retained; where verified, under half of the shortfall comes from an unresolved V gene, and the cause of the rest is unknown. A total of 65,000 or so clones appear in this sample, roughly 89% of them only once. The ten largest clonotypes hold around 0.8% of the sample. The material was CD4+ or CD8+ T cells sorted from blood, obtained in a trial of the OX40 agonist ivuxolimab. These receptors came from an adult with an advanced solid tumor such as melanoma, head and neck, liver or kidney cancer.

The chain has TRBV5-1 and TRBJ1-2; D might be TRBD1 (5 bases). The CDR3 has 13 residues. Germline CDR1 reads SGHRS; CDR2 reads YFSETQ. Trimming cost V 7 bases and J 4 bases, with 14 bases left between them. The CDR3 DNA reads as TGCGCCAGCGGGATTGGGGGTGTCTATGGCTACACCTTC. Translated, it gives CASGIGGVYGYTF.

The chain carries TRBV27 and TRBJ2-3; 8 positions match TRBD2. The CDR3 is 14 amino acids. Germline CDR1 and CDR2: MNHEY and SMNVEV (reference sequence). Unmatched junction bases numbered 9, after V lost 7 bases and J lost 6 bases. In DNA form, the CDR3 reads TGTGCCAGCAAGAGCGGGAGCGCAGCCGATACGCAGTATTTT. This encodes CASKSGSAADTQYF.

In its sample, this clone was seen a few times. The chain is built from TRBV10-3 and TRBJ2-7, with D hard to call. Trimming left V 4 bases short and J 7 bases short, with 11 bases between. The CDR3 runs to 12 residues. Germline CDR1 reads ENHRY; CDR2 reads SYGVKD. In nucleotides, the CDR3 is TGTGCCATCAGTGTCCGTCGTGAGGAGCAGTACTTC. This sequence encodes CAISVRREEQYF.

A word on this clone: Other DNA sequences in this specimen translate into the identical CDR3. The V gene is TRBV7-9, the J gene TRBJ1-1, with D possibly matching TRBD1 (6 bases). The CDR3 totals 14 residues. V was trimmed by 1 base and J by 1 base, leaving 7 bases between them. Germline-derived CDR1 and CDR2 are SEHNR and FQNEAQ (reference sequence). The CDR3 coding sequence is TGTGCCAGCAGCTTAGGGACAGCGAACACTGAAGCTTTCTTT. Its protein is CASSLGTANTEAFF.

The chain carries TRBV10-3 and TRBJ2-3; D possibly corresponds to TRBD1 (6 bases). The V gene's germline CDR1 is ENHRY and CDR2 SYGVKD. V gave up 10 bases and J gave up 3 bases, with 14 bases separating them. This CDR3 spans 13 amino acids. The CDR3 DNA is TGTGCCAACTCCAGGGACATGACAGATACGCAGTATTTT. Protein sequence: CANSRDMTDTQYF.

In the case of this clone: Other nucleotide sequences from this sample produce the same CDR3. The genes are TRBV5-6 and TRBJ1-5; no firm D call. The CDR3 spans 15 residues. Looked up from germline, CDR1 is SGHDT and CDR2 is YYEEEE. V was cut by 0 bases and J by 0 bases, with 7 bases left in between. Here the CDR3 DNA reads TGTGCCAGCAGCTTGGGTGTTTATAGCAATCAGCCCCAGCATTTT. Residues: CASSLGVYSNQPQHF.

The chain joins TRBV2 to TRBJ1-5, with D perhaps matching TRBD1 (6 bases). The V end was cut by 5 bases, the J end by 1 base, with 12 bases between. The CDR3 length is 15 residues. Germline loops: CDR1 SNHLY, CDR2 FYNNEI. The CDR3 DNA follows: TGTGCCAGCAGTCAACAGGGAATGAGCAATCAGCCCCAGCATTTT. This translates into CASSQQGMSNQPQHF.

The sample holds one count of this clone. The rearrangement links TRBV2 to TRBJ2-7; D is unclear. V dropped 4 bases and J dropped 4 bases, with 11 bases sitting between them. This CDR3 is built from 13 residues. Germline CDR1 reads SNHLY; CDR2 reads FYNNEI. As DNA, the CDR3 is TGTGCCAGCAGTGTGAGTAGTAAGTACGAGCAGTACTTC. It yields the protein CASSVSSKYEQYF.

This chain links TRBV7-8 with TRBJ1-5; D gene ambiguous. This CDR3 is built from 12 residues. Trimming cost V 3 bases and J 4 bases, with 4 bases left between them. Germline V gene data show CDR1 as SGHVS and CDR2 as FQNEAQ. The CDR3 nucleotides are TGTGCCAGCAGCTTTTCAAATCAGCCCCAGCATTTT. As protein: CASSFSNQPQHF.

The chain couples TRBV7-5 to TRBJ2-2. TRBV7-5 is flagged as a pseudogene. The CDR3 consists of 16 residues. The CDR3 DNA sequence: TGTGCCAGAAGCTTAGGTGGGGGGCGCTCCACCGGGGAGCTGTTTTTT. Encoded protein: CARSLGGGRSTGELFF.

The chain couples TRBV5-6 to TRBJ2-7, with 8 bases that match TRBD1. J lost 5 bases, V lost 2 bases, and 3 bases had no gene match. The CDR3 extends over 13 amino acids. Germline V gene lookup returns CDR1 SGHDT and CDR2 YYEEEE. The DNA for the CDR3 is TGTGCCAGCAGCTTCCAACAGGGGGACGAGCAGTACTTC. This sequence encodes CASSFQQGDEQYF.

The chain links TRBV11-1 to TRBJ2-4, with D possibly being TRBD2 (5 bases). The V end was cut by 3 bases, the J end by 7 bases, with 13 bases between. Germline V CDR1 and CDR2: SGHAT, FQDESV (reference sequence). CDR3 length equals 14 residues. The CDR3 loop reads CASSFTGGGNIQYF. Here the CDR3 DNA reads TGTGCCAGCAGCTTTACCGGAGGCGGGAACATTCAGTACTTC. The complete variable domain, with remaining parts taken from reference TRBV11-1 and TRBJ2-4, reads EAEVAQSPRYKITEKSQAVAFWCDPISGHATLYWYRQILGQGPELLVQFQDESVVDDSQLPKDRFSAERLKGVDSTLKIQPAELGDSAMYLCASSFTGGGNIQYFGAGTRLSVL.

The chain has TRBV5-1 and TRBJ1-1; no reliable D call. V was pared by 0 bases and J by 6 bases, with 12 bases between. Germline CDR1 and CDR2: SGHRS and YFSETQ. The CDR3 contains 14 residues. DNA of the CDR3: TGCGCCAGCAGCTTGGGGCCTAGGAGCGCTGAAGCTTTCTTT. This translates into CASSLGPRSAEAFF.

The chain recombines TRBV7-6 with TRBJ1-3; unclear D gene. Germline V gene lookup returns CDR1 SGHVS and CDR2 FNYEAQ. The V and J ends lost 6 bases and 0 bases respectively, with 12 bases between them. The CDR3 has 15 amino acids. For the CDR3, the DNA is TGTGCCAGCAGTCGAGCTTCCAGCTCTGGAAACACCATATATTTT. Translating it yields CASSRASSSGNTIYF.

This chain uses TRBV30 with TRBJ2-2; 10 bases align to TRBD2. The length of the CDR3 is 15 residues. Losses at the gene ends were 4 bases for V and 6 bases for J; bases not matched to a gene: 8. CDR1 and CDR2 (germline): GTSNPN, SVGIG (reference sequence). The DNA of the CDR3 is TGTGCCTGGACCTTAGCGGGGGGAACGGCCGGGGAGCTGTTTTTT. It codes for CAWTLAGGTAGELFF.

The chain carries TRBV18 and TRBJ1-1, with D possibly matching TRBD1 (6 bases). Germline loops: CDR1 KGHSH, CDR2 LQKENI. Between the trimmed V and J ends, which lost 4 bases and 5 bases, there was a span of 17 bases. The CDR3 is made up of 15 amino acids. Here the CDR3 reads CASSLEGGSRTEAFF. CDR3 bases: TGTGCCAGCTCACTAGAAGGGGGAAGTCGGACTGAAGCTTTCTTT.

DNA of the CDR3: TGCGCCAGCAGATACGGGACAGGGATGAACACTGAAGCTTTCTTT. Translating gives CASRYGTGMNTEAFF. The chain has TRBV5-1 and TRBJ1-1; 9 nucleotides line up with TRBD1. Germline CDR1 reads SGHRS; CDR2 reads YFSETQ. The CDR3 runs to 15 residues. V gave up 5 bases and J gave up 0 bases; unmatched junction bases: 5.

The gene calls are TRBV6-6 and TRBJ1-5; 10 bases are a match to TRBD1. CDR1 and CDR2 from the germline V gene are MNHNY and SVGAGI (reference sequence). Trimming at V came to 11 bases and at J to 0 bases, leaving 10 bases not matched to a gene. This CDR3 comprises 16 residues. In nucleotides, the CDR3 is TGTGCCGAACGGGGGACAGGGGTGTATAGCAATCAGCCCCAGCATTTT. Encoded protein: CAERGTGVYSNQPQHF.

CDR3 region: CASSLGQGEEYF. Written as DNA, the CDR3 is TGTGCCAGCAGCTTAGGACAGGGCGAGGAGTACTTC. The V and J genes are TRBV7-6 and TRBJ2-5; 7 bases map to TRBD1. Trimming removed 1 base from V and 12 bases from J; junction bases left unmatched: 5. CDR3 length equals 12 residues. Germline-derived CDR1 and CDR2 are SGHVS and FNYEAQ. Using reference TRBV7-6 and TRBJ2-5 for the parts outside the CDR3, the full variable domain is GAGVSQSPRYKVTKRGQDVALRCDPISGHVSLYWYRQALGQGPEFLTYFNYEAQQDKSGLPNDRFSAERPEGSISTLTIQRTEQRDSAMYRCASSLGQGEEYFGPGTRLLVL.

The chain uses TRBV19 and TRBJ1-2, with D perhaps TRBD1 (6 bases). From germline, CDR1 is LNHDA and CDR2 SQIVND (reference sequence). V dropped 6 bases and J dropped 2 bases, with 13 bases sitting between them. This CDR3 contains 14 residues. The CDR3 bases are TGTGCCAGTAGGGAAGAGGGGGGAAACTATGGCTACACCTTC. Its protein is CASREEGGNYGYTF.

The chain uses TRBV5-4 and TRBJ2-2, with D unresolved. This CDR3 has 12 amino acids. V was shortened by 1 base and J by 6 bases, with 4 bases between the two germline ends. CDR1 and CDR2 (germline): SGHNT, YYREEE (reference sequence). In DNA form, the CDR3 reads TGTGCCAGCAGCTTGTTGTCCGGGGAGCTGTTTTTT. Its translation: CASSLLSGELFF.

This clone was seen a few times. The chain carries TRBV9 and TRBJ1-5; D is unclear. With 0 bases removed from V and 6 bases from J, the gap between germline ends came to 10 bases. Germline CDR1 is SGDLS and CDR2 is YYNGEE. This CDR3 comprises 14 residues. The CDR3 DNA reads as TGTGCCAGCAGCGTAGACTACTACGGTCAGCCCCAGCATTTT. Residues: CASSVDYYGQPQHF. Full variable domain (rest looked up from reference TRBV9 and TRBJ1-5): DSGVTQTPKHLITATGQRVTLRCSPRSGDLSVYWYQQSLDQGLQFLIQYYNGEERAKGNILERFSAQQFPDLHSELNLSSLELGDSALYFCASSVDYYGQPQHFGDGTRLSIL.

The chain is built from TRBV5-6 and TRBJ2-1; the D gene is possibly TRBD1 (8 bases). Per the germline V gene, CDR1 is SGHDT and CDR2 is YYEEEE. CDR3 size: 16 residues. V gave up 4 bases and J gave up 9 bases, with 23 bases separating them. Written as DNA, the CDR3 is TGTGCCAGCAGCGGGGAGGGGACAGGATCCCGGTCTGAGCAGTTCTTC. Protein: CASSGEGTGSRSEQFF.

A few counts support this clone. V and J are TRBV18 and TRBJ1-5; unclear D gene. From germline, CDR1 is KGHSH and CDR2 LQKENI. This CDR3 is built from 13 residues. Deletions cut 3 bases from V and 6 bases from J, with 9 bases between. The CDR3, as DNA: TGTGCCAGCTCACCTGGTACGCGTCAGCCCCAGCATTTT. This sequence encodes CASSPGTRQPQHF.

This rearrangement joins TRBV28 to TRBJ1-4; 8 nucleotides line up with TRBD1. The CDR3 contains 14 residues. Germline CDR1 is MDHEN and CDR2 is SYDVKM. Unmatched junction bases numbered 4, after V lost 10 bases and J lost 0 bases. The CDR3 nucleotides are TGTGCCACCGGGACAGGCGCAACTAATGAAAAACTGTTTTTT. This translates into CATGTGATNEKLFF.

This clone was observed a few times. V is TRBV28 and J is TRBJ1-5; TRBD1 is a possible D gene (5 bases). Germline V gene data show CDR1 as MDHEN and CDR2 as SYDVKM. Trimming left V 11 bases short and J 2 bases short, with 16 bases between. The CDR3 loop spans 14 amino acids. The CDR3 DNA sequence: TGTGCCTTCAGCAAGGGGTTAGGCAATCAGCCCCAGCATTTT. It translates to CAFSKGLGNQPQHF.

The CDR3 sequence: CASSRDGSSYNEQFF. Written as DNA, the CDR3 is TGTGCCAGCAGCCGCGACGGGAGCTCCTACAATGAGCAGTTCTTC. The gene calls are TRBV5-4 and TRBJ2-1, with D possibly being TRBD2 (6 bases). This CDR3 is built from 15 residues. V gave up 4 bases and J gave up 0 bases, with 11 bases separating them. Germline loops: CDR1 SGHNT, CDR2 YYREEE (reference sequence). Looking up the rest from reference TRBV5-4 and TRBJ2-1 gives the full variable domain: ETGVTQSPTHLIKTRGQQVTLRCSSQSGHNTVSWYQQALGQGPQFIFQYYREEENGRGNFPPRFSGLQFPNYSSELNVNALELDDSALYLCASSRDGSSYNEQFFGPGTRLTVL.

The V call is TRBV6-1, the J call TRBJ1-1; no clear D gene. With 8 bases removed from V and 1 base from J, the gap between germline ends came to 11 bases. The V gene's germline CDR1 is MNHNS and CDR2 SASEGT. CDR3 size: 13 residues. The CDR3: CASRLEPNTEAFF. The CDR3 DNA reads TGTGCCAGCCGACTGGAGCCGAACACTGAAGCTTTCTTT.

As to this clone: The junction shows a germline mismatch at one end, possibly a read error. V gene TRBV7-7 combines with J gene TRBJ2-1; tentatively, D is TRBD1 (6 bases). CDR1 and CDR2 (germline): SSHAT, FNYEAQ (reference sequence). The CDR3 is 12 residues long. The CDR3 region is CASSPGTHQQFF. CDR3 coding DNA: TGTGCTAGCAGCCCCGGGACACATCAGCAGTTCTTC.

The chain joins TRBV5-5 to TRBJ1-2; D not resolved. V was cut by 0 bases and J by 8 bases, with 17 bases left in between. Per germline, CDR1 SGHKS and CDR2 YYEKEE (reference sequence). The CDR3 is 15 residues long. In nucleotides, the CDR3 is TGTGCCAGCAGCTTGGGATGGGGAGGAGCCGGGGGCTACACCTTC. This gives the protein CASSLGWGGAGGYTF.

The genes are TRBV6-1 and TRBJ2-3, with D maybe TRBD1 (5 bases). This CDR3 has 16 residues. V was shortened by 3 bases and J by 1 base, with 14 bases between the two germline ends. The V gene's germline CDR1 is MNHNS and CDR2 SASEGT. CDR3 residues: CASSDLGASGTDTQYF. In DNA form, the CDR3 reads TGTGCCAGCAGTGATCTAGGGGCATCCGGCACAGATACGCAGTATTTT.

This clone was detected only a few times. In DNA form, the CDR3 reads TGTGCCTGGACCAGGGGGAACTATGGCTACACCTTC. It yields the protein CAWTRGNYGYTF. The rearrangement joins TRBV30 to TRBJ1-2; 7 nucleotides line up with TRBD1. With V trimmed by 4 bases and J by 2 bases, 1 base remained unmatched. Per the germline V gene, CDR1 is GTSNPN and CDR2 is SVGIG (reference sequence). CDR3 length equals 12 residues.